The next 18 T cell receptor beta chains were all read from a single sample in a study of blood T cell repertoires in COVID-19. Assay used: immunoSEQ multiplex PCR; TCRdb lists only in-frame clones, some missing. The table has some 58,000 clones, around 92% seen once. Sequenced input: peripheral blood. The receptors derive from a man aged 50-59 years with active COVID-19.

The chain links TRBV5-4 to TRBJ2-7, with D tentatively TRBD1 (6 bases). CDR3 size: 15 residues. Trimming removed 0 bases from V and 1 base from J, with 11 bases in between. The germline V gene encodes CDR1 SGHNT and CDR2 YYREEE (reference sequence). Written as DNA, the CDR3 is TGTGCCAGCAGCTTGGGGCAGGGGCCTTCCTACGAGCAGTACTTC. Protein sequence: CASSLGQGPSYEQYF.

Within the sample, this clone is medium-sized (0.01 to 0.1%). The rearrangement links TRBV7-9 to TRBJ1-2; a possible D gene is TRBD1 (5 bases). V dropped 0 bases and J dropped 6 bases, with 5 bases sitting between them. The CDR3 is 12 amino acids. Per the germline V gene, CDR1 is SEHNR and CDR2 is FQNEAQ (reference sequence). The CDR3 loop reads CASSLAGDGYTF. The CDR3 nucleotides read TGTGCCAGCAGCTTAGCAGGGGATGGCTACACCTTC.

This rearrangement joins TRBV7-8 to TRBJ2-7, with 7 bases identical to TRBD1. The CDR3 has 17 residues. Germline CDR1 reads SGHVS; CDR2 reads FQNEAQ. The trim removed 5 bases at V and 1 base at J, leaving 14 bases unmatched. This CDR3 reads CASSPNFGQAQSYEQYF. As DNA, the CDR3 is TGTGCCAGCAGCCCAAACTTTGGACAGGCCCAATCCTACGAGCAGTACTTC.

The chain employs TRBV27 and TRBJ1-2, with 7 positions matching TRBD1. The germline gives CDR1 MNHEY, CDR2 SMNVEV (reference sequence). Unmatched junction bases numbered 7, after V lost 0 bases and J lost 0 bases. The length of the CDR3 is 17 residues. The CDR3 DNA reads TGTGCCAGCAGTTTATCTAGAACAGGGGCCTCTAACTATGGCTACACCTTC. Encoded protein: CASSLSRTGASNYGYTF.

The J gene is TRBJ2-3, the V gene TRBV27, with D possibly TRBD2 on 6 matching bases. V was trimmed by 6 bases and J by 6 bases, leaving 10 bases between them. CDR1 MNHEY and CDR2 SMNVEV come from the germline V gene (reference sequence). The CDR3 runs to 12 residues. In DNA, the CDR3 is TGTGCCAGCAGGGGGGGATGGGATACGCAGTATTTT. Translated: CASRGGWDTQYF.

The genes are TRBV20-1 and TRBJ2-7; perhaps TRBD1 as D (6 bases). This CDR3 contains 15 residues. Trimming stripped 3 bases from V and 0 bases from J, with 15 bases between. Germline V gene data show CDR1 as DFQATT and CDR2 as SNEGSKA (reference sequence). The CDR3 is CSASSLGTRSYEQYF. The CDR3 nucleotides are TGCAGTGCTAGTTCACTCGGGACACGCTCCTACGAGCAGTACTTC.

The V call is TRBV11-2, the J call TRBJ2-7; 7 nucleotides line up with TRBD1. Germline V gene lookup returns CDR1 SGHAT and CDR2 FQNNGV. V was pared by 4 bases and J by 7 bases, with 4 bases of the junction left unmatched. The CDR3 is made up of 12 amino acids. CDR3 region: CASSSGQLEQYF. DNA of the CDR3: TGTGCCAGCAGCTCGGGACAGCTTGAGCAGTACTTC.

The rearrangement uses TRBV5-1 and TRBJ2-2, with a possible D match to TRBD1 (5 bases). Germline loops: CDR1 SGHRS, CDR2 YFSETQ. The CDR3 has 14 amino acids. V lost 1 base and J lost 4, with 8 bases in between. CDR3 in DNA: TGCGCCAGCAGCTTGCTAAGGGGCACCGGGGAGCTGTTTTTT. Its protein product is CASSLLRGTGELFF.

V and J are TRBV2 and TRBJ2-1; 10 positions agree with TRBD1. From germline, CDR1 is SNHLY and CDR2 FYNNEI. V dropped 7 bases and J dropped 9; count of bases not matched to a gene: 12. The CDR3 has 15 residues. The CDR3 DNA reads as TGTGCCAGCATCAGAGGACAGGGGGGGACGTTTGAGCAGTTCTTC. Translation gives CASIRGQGGTFEQFF.

J is TRBJ1-1 and V is TRBV5-1; D is possibly TRBD1 (5 bases). The CDR3 length is 15 residues. CDR1 is SGHRS and CDR2 is YFSETQ in the germline V gene. Trimming removed 3 bases from V and 1 base from J, with 13 bases in between. The CDR3 region has the DNA TGCGCCAGCAGCTCAATGACAGCCTCGAACACTGAAGCTTTCTTT. This codes for CASSSMTASNTEAFF.

The chain has TRBV5-1 and TRBJ2-2, with unresolved D. The V end was cut by 4 bases, the J end by 4 bases, with 17 bases between. The CDR3 totals 16 residues. Germline V gene sequence: CDR1 SGHRS, CDR2 YFSETQ. The CDR3, as DNA: TGCGCCAGCAGCCCTCAAGCTACGTTCGGCACCGGGGAGCTGTTTTTT. Protein sequence: CASSPQATFGTGELFF.

This chain connects TRBV5-6 to TRBJ2-7, with D hard to call. Germline CDR1 is SGHDT and CDR2 is YYEEEE. The V and J ends lost 4 bases and 6 bases respectively, with 11 bases between them. The CDR3 has 12 residues. CDR3 loop: CASSLSGFEQYF. The CDR3 nucleotides are TGTGCCAGCAGCCTGTCAGGCTTCGAGCAGTACTTC. Full variable domain (remainder filled in from reference TRBV5-6 and TRBJ2-7): DAGVTQSPTHLIKTRGQQVTLRCSPKSGHDTVSWYQQALGQGPQFIFQYYEEEERQRGNFPDRFSGHQFPNYSSELNVNALLLGDSALYLCASSLSGFEQYFGPGTRLTVT.

CDR3 DNA: TGTGCCAGCAGTTCCCCCCAGTCAGATACGCAGTATTTT. Protein: CASSSPQSDTQYF. The chain couples TRBV28 to TRBJ2-3; the D is unclear. This CDR3 has 13 amino acids. Germline V gene lookup returns CDR1 MDHEN and CDR2 SYDVKM. V shed 4 bases and J shed 4 bases, with 9 bases lying between them. The full variable domain, with the rest looked up from reference TRBV28 and TRBJ2-3, is DVKVTQSSRYLVKRTGEKVFLECVQDMDHENMFWYRQDPGLGLRLIYFSYDVKMKEKGDIPEGYSVSREKKERFSLILESASTNQTSMYLCASSSPQSDTQYFGPGTRLTVL.

The chain combines TRBV28 with TRBJ2-1; 11 bases align to TRBD2. This CDR3 spans 18 amino acids. Germline lookup yields CDR1 MDHEN and CDR2 SYDVKM. V shed 4 bases and J 3 bases; nucleotides not matched to a gene: 11. The CDR3 sequence: CASSSLGGTSGIYNEQFF. As DNA, the CDR3 is TGTGCCAGCAGTTCCCTGGGGGGGACTAGCGGAATCTACAATGAGCAGTTCTTC.

V gene TRBV6-6 combines with J gene TRBJ1-2; 7 bases map to TRBD1. The length of the CDR3 is 16 residues. Germline assignment: CDR1 MNHNY and CDR2 SVGAGI (reference sequence). Trimming took 5 bases from V and 2 from J; bases not matched to a gene: 11. The CDR3 spells CASSTFLAGGNYGYTF. Here the CDR3 DNA reads TGTGCCAGCAGTACCTTTTTGGCAGGGGGGAACTATGGCTACACCTTC.

CDR3 residues: CASSFAAGNEQFF. The CDR3 region has the DNA TGTGCCAGCAGCTTCGCAGCGGGAAATGAGCAGTTCTTC. The rearrangement joins TRBV7-3 to TRBJ2-1; 7 nucleotides line up with TRBD2. The CDR3 has 13 amino acids. Germline V gene data show CDR1 as SGHTA and CDR2 as FQGTGA. V dropped 3 bases and J dropped 7; count of bases not matched to a gene: 3.

The chain carries TRBV15 and TRBJ2-1, with D maybe TRBD2 (7 bases). V lost 7 bases and J lost 8, with 24 bases in between. This CDR3 has 16 amino acids. Germline V gene lookup returns CDR1 LNHNV and CDR2 YYDKDF (reference sequence). In nucleotides, the CDR3 is TGTGCCACCAATAAACTGGGGGGGGCGGAGAGGGATGAGCAGTTCTTC. Its translation: CATNKLGGAERDEQFF. Supplemented by reference TRBV15 and TRBJ2-1, the full variable domain reads DAMVIQNPRYQVTQFGKPVTLSCSQTLNHNVMYWYQQKSSQAPKLLFHYYDKDFNNEADTPDNFQSRRPNTSFCFLDIRSPGLGDTAMYLCATNKLGGAERDEQFFGPGTRLTVL.

The chain employs TRBV10-3 and TRBJ1-4; D is unclear. Per the germline V gene, CDR1 is ENHRY and CDR2 is SYGVKD. This CDR3 has 13 amino acids. Trimming took off 4 bases at V and 8 bases at J, with 11 bases between the two ends. The CDR3 loop reads CAISVGGKEKLFF. DNA for the CDR3: TGTGCCATCAGTGTGGGAGGGAAGGAAAAACTGTTTTTT.